Listed here are 12 T cell receptor beta chains from one sample, sequenced in a study of T-cell memory formation after mild COVID-19. TCRdb recomputed calls from the 5' RACE reads with MiXCR, one row per CDR3 protein. The table includes around 500,000 distinct CDR3 sequences, 15% to 20% detected once. The material sequenced was PBMCs or a T cell subset sorted from them (not recorded which). The receptors stem from an adult woman who had mild COVID-19 (a few samples of this study predate the infection). Cell type and time point are not known.

In its sample, this clonotype was seen a few times. For the CDR3, the DNA is TGTGCCAGCAGCTTCGTCTTTGGTAGCGGGGGCACAGATACGCAGTATTTT. Amino acid sequence: CASSFVFGSGGTDTQYF. The genes are TRBV7-2 and TRBJ2-3, with TRBD2 identical over 8 bases. Germline assignment: CDR1 SGHTA and CDR2 FQGNSA. The CDR3 sequence is 17 residues long. Germline trimming cut 3 bases from V and 1 base from J; bases unmatched to any gene: 9. Drawing the rest from reference TRBV7-2 and TRBJ2-3, the complete variable domain is GAGVSQSPSNKVTEKGKDVELRCDPISGHTALYWYRQSLGQGLEFLIYFQGNSAPDKSGLPSDRFSAERTGGSVSTLTIQRTQQEDSAVYLCASSFVFGSGGTDTQYFGPGTRLTVL.

This chain joins TRBV6-5 and TRBJ1-4; 10 bases line up with TRBD1. Germline CDR1 reads MNHEY; CDR2 reads SVGAGI. V lost 0 bases to trimming and J lost 8 bases; unmatched junction nucleotides: 9. The CDR3 runs to 17 residues. The CDR3 region is CASSYSGTGAIGEKLFF. The DNA for the CDR3 is TGTGCCAGCAGTTACTCCGGGACAGGGGCGATAGGGGAAAAACTGTTTTTT.

This clonotype was seen repeatedly, ten times or more. The chain combines TRBV7-9 with TRBJ2-1; the D gene is possibly TRBD2 (5 bases). Trimming removed 1 base from V and 7 bases from J, with 14 bases in between. There are 15 residues in the CDR3. In germline, CDR1 is SEHNR, CDR2 FQNEAQ (reference sequence). The CDR3, as DNA: TGTGCCAGCAGCTTAGGAGGGAACGGAAAAAATGAGCAGTTCTTC. Its protein is CASSLGGNGKNEQFF. Together with reference TRBV7-9 and TRBJ2-1, the CDR3 gives the full variable domain: DTGVSQNPRHKITKRGQNVTFRCDPISEHNRLYWYRQTLGQGPEFLTYFQNEAQLEKSRLLSDRFSAERPKGSFSTLEIQRTEQGDSAMYLCASSLGGNGKNEQFFGPGTRLTVL.

This clonotype was counted many times. The chain carries TRBV27 and TRBJ2-5; 10 bases agree with TRBD2. The CDR3 runs 20 residues. CDR1 and CDR2 (germline): MNHEY, SMNVEV (reference sequence). The V and J ends lost 1 base and 2 bases, in that order; junction bases with no gene match: 16. Written as DNA, the CDR3 is TGTGCCAGCAGTTTATGGGGGCCGGCTAGCGGGAGCGGTAGTCAAGAGACCCAGTACTTC. Translation gives CASSLWGPASGSGSQETQYF.

This chain links TRBV11-2 with TRBJ2-7, with D tentatively TRBD1 (5 bases). The ends were cut back, 6 bases at V and 1 base at J, with 10 bases in the middle. Germline CDR1 is SGHAT and CDR2 is FQNNGV. CDR3 length: 13 amino acids. CDR3 sequence (DNA): TGTGCCAGCAGTGTGGGGCTGTCCTACGAGCAGTACTTC. This encodes CASSVGLSYEQYF.

There are a few counts of this clonotype. V usage is TRBV5-1 and J usage is TRBJ1-6; the D gene is possibly TRBD1 (6 bases). This CDR3 comprises 15 residues. V was clipped by 4 bases and J by 5 bases, with 13 bases between them. Germline V lookup: CDR1 SGHRS, CDR2 YFSETQ. The CDR3 DNA sequence: TGCGCCAGCAGCCCGACGGACAGAAATAATTCACCCCTCCACTTT. As protein: CASSPTDRNNSPLHF.

This clonotype has ten or more counts. The chain combines TRBV15 with TRBJ2-3, with no clear D. The V end was cut by 3 bases, the J end by 1 base, with 8 bases between. The CDR3 runs to 14 residues. The V gene's germline CDR1 is LNHNV and CDR2 YYDKDF (reference sequence). The CDR3 region is CATSSQVGTDTQYF. In DNA form, the CDR3 reads TGTGCCACCAGCAGCCAGGTTGGCACAGATACGCAGTATTTT.

This clonotype has a handful of counts. The CDR3, as DNA: TGTGCCAGCAGCTTAGGGGAACCGGGACAGAGTAACTATGGCTACACCTTC. Protein sequence: CASSLGEPGQSNYGYTF. The J gene is TRBJ1-2, the V gene TRBV11-3, with 7 nucleotides matching TRBD1. From germline, CDR1 is SGHNT and CDR2 YENEEA. This CDR3 is 17 amino acids long. The V segment lost 1 base and the J segment 1 base; nucleotides outside the gene matches: 9.

This clonotype was picked up one time. This sequence joins TRBV19 and TRBJ2-2, with 9 bases fitting TRBD1. Unmatched junction bases numbered 5, after V lost 4 bases and J lost 2 bases. The length of the CDR3 is 16 residues. Germline values: CDR1 LNHDA, CDR2 SQIVND (reference sequence). This chain's CDR3 is CASSKNRGLNTGELFF. CDR3 sequence (DNA): TGTGCCAGTAGTAAAAACAGGGGGCTAAACACCGGGGAGCTGTTTTTT.

The gene calls are TRBV20-1 and TRBJ2-3; maybe TRBD1 (6 bases). CDR1 and CDR2 (germline): DFQATT, SNEGSKA (reference sequence). The ends were cut back, 6 bases at V and 11 bases at J, with 15 bases in the middle. The CDR3 consists of 11 residues. CDR3 sequence (DNA): TGCAGTGCCAGACAGGCGACGGTGCAGTATTTT. Protein product: CSARQATVQYF.

The V and J genes are TRBV20-1 and TRBJ2-5; no clear D gene. Germline values: CDR1 DFQATT, CDR2 SNEGSKA (reference sequence). Trimming shortened V by 0 bases and J by 5 bases, and 10 bases separated the two germline ends. This CDR3 is 13 amino acids long. This CDR3 reads CSARDRVSETQYF. CDR3 nucleotides: TGCAGTGCTAGAGATCGAGTCTCGGAGACCCAGTACTTC.

This chain connects TRBV25-1 to TRBJ2-7; 11 bases match TRBD2. Per germline, CDR1 MGHDK and CDR2 SYGVNS. Unmatched junction bases numbered 11, after V lost 4 bases and J lost 0 bases. The CDR3 contains 18 residues. CDR3 region: CASSVLAGAFLSSYEQYF. The CDR3, as DNA: TGTGCCAGCAGTGTACTAGCGGGAGCCTTTTTGAGCTCCTACGAGCAGTACTTC.